The rows below give T cell receptor beta chains drawn from one sample of a study of shared clonotypes between healthy human individuals. Clones were read by immunoSEQ multiplex PCR, and TCRdb kept only the in-frame ones, dropping some. Altogether 400,000 to 550,000 clones are present, 79% being singletons, with the ten largest covering approximately 12%. Material for sequencing was PBMCs. Receptors were obtained from a woman aged 40 to 49 in good health. Some clones in this sample may be carry-over from other donors' samples. CDR3s include the opening cysteine and the closing phenylalanine or tryptophan. The order of the fields is J gene, D gene, clone size, V gene, CDR3 DNA, CDR3 protein. The D gene is left open where the match is weak. The listing skips clone size in some rows; elsewhere it reads once, few, many or a size class.

j_gene: TRBJ2-3; d_gene: -; abundance: few; v_gene: TRBV6-5; CDR3nt: TGTGCCAGCAGTTACTCTGGGGCCACAGATACGCAGTATTTT; CDR3aa: CASSYSGATDTQYF
j_gene: TRBJ2-1; d_gene: -; abundance: few; v_gene: TRBV7-7; CDR3nt: TGTGCTAGCAGCTTAGGGGCTAACAGTGAGCAGTTCTTC; CDR3aa: CASSLGANSEQFF
j_gene: TRBJ2-6; d_gene: TRBD1; abundance: -; v_gene: TRBV5-1; CDR3nt: TGCGCCAGCGCCACCGGGACAGGCCATGTCCTGACTTTC; CDR3aa: CASATGTGHVLTF
j_gene: TRBJ1-4; d_gene: TRBD1; abundance: -; v_gene: TRBV9; CDR3nt: TGTGCCAGCAGTCGGGGAAACAGGGGGAGCGAAAAACTGTTTTTT; CDR3aa: CASSRGNRGSEKLFF
j_gene: TRBJ2-7; d_gene: -; abundance: many; v_gene: TRBV2; CDR3nt: TGTGCCAGCAGTGCGGAACAGAACTCCTACGAGCAGTACTTC; CDR3aa: CASSAEQNSYEQYF
j_gene: TRBJ2-7; d_gene: TRBD1; abundance: -; v_gene: TRBV6-6; CDR3nt: TGTGCCAGCAGCCCGACAGGGTCGGTTTCCTACGAGCAGTACTTC; CDR3aa: CASSPTGSVSYEQYF
j_gene: TRBJ2-7; d_gene: -; abundance: -; v_gene: TRBV28; CDR3nt: TGTGCCAGCCGCCGGGGCAGGCAGTACGAGCAGTACTTC; CDR3aa: CASRRGRQYEQYF
j_gene: TRBJ1-2; d_gene: -; abundance: many; v_gene: TRBV10-1; CDR3nt: TGCGCCAGCAGTGATTGGGGAGGCTATGGCTACACCTTC; CDR3aa: CASSDWGGYGYTF
j_gene: TRBJ2-3; d_gene: TRBD1; abundance: -; v_gene: TRBV11-2; CDR3nt: TGTGCCAGCAGTTCGGGACAGGGGTTTGTAGATACGCAGTATTTT; CDR3aa: CASSSGQGFVDTQYF
j_gene: TRBJ1-1; d_gene: -; abundance: -; v_gene: TRBV5-1; CDR3nt: TGCGCCAGCAGCCAATGGGACACGATGAACACTGAAGCTTTCTTT; CDR3aa: CASSQWDTMNTEAFF
j_gene: TRBJ1-4; d_gene: -; abundance: -; v_gene: TRBV10-2; CDR3nt: TGCGCCAGCAGGAAGTTTGAGAACGAAAAACTGTTTTTT; CDR3aa: CASRKFENEKLFF
j_gene: TRBJ1-4; d_gene: -; abundance: few; v_gene: TRBV5-1; CDR3nt: TGCGCCAGCAGCTTGGTTAGTGAAACTAATGAAAAACTGTTTTTT; CDR3aa: CASSLVSETNEKLFF
j_gene: TRBJ2-3; d_gene: -; abundance: -; v_gene: TRBV25-1; CDR3nt: TGTGCCAGCAGTGAATCCACTAGCACCCTGGGGCCAGATACGCAGTATTTT; CDR3aa: CASSESTSTLGPDTQYF
j_gene: TRBJ2-3; d_gene: -; abundance: -; v_gene: TRBV5-1; CDR3nt: TGCGCCAGCAGCTTGGGGGGGAGTAGTCCGTCTTTT; CDR3aa: CASSLGGSSPSF
j_gene: TRBJ2-6; d_gene: -; abundance: -; v_gene: TRBV10-3; CDR3nt: TGTGCCATCAAGGGGGCTGGGGCCAACGTCCTGACTTTC; CDR3aa: CAIKGAGANVLTF
j_gene: TRBJ1-2; d_gene: -; abundance: -; v_gene: TRBV4-1; CDR3nt: TGCGCCAGCAGCCAAGAGATAGAAGGGAGCTATGGCTACACCTTC; CDR3aa: CASSQEIEGSYGYTF
j_gene: TRBJ1-1; d_gene: TRBD1; abundance: many; v_gene: TRBV7-8; CDR3nt: TGTGCCAGCAGCTGGACAGGGAACACTGAAGCTTTCTTT; CDR3aa: CASSWTGNTEAFF
j_gene: TRBJ1-2; d_gene: -; abundance: -; v_gene: TRBV21-1; CDR3nt: TGTGCCAGCAGCAATCTTAGAGCCGAAGGACCATCTAACTATGGCTACACCTTC; CDR3aa: CASSNLRAEGPSNYGYTF
j_gene: TRBJ2-6; d_gene: -; abundance: -; v_gene: TRBV27; CDR3nt: TGTGCCAGCAGCCCCCCGGCCGGTGGCGTCCTGACTTTC; CDR3aa: CASSPPAGGVLTF
j_gene: TRBJ2-1; d_gene: TRBD2; abundance: -; v_gene: TRBV29-1; CDR3nt: TGCAGCGTTGATGGGGTAGGGACTAGCGGGAAAACACGCTCCTACAATGAGCAGTTCTTC; CDR3aa: CSVDGVGTSGKTRSYNEQFF
j_gene: TRBJ2-1; d_gene: -; abundance: -; v_gene: TRBV19; CDR3nt: TGTGCCAGTAGGACAACTTTCCTAGCAGAGTCCTACAATGAGCAGTTCTTC; CDR3aa: CASRTTFLAESYNEQFF
j_gene: TRBJ2-2; d_gene: -; abundance: few; v_gene: TRBV7-7; CDR3nt: TGTGCTAGCAGCTTAGACGGGAGTGCGTCCGGGGAGCTGTTTTTT; CDR3aa: CASSLDGSASGELFF
j_gene: TRBJ1-2; d_gene: -; abundance: once; v_gene: TRBV27; CDR3nt: TGTGCCAGCAGTCCGGGGGACTCAAACTATGGCTACACCTTC; CDR3aa: CASSPGDSNYGYTF
j_gene: TRBJ2-3; d_gene: TRBD1; abundance: -; v_gene: TRBV5-1; CDR3nt: TGCGCCAGCAGATGGACAGGGGGCTCAGATACGCAGTATTTT; CDR3aa: CASRWTGGSDTQYF
j_gene: TRBJ1-3; d_gene: -; abundance: -; v_gene: TRBV7-2; CDR3nt: TGTGCCAGCAGCCGTAATTTCCGAAACACCATATATTTT; CDR3aa: CASSRNFRNTIYF
j_gene: TRBJ2-5; d_gene: TRBD2; abundance: -; v_gene: TRBV2; CDR3nt: TGTGCCAGCAGTGAACGTTCGGGGGGTCGGGAGACCCAGTACTTC; CDR3aa: CASSERSGGRETQYF
j_gene: TRBJ2-2; d_gene: TRBD1; abundance: -; v_gene: TRBV28; CDR3nt: TGTGCCAGCAGTTTGGTTTTCTCATCCTGGGCAGGGGGCGGAATTGGGAACACCGGGGAGCTGTTTTTT; CDR3aa: CASSLVFSSWAGGGIGNTGELFF
j_gene: TRBJ2-3; d_gene: TRBD2; abundance: -; v_gene: TRBV19; CDR3nt: TGTGCCAGTAGCCTCGGACCCGGGGGGGGCACAGATACGCAGTATTTT; CDR3aa: CASSLGPGGGTDTQYF
j_gene: TRBJ1-1; d_gene: -; abundance: few; v_gene: TRBV4-1; CDR3nt: TGCGCCAGCAGCCAAGGGTTCGAAGCTCTCTTT; CDR3aa: CASSQGFEALF
j_gene: TRBJ1-1; d_gene: -; abundance: -; v_gene: TRBV30; CDR3nt: TGTGCCTGGAGTGTCCGGGGCTCGAATGAAGCTTTCTTT; CDR3aa: CAWSVRGSNEAFF
j_gene: TRBJ2-3; d_gene: -; abundance: few; v_gene: TRBV19; CDR3nt: TGTGCCAGTAGTAGACGCAGCAGGGAAGATACGCAGTATTTT; CDR3aa: CASSRRSREDTQYF
j_gene: TRBJ2-1; d_gene: -; abundance: -; v_gene: TRBV19; CDR3nt: TGTGCCAGTATGGAGGGCGGGGCGAGCGATGAGCAGTTCTTC; CDR3aa: CASMEGGASDEQFF
j_gene: TRBJ1-1; d_gene: -; abundance: -; v_gene: TRBV7-3; CDR3nt: TGTGCCAGCAGCTCCTCCCGGGGGGGATTGGCTTTCTTT; CDR3aa: CASSSSRGGLAFF
j_gene: TRBJ2-3; d_gene: -; abundance: -; v_gene: TRBV9; CDR3nt: TGTGCCAGCAGCGTATCGGCGGCCAGCACAGATACGCAGTATTTT; CDR3aa: CASSVSAASTDTQYF
j_gene: TRBJ2-7; d_gene: -; abundance: -; v_gene: TRBV14; CDR3nt: TGTGCCAGCGCCCGGACAGCCACCCCCTACGAGCAGTACTTC; CDR3aa: CASARTATPYEQYF
j_gene: TRBJ2-1; d_gene: TRBD2; abundance: -; v_gene: TRBV11-2; CDR3nt: TGTGCCAGCAGCCCGGCGGGAGCCACCTACAATGAGCAGTTCTTC; CDR3aa: CASSPAGATYNEQFF
j_gene: TRBJ2-3; d_gene: TRBD2; abundance: -; v_gene: TRBV7-3; CDR3nt: TGTGCCAGCAGCTCTGTACCGCGGGGACTAGCGGGGTCAGATACGCAGTATTTT; CDR3aa: CASSSVPRGLAGSDTQYF
j_gene: TRBJ1-5; d_gene: TRBD1; abundance: -; v_gene: TRBV19; CDR3nt: TGTGCCAGTAGGGGACAGGGGGCCCGTCAGCCCCAGCATTTT; CDR3aa: CASRGQGARQPQHF
j_gene: TRBJ1-1; d_gene: -; abundance: -; v_gene: TRBV9; CDR3nt: TGTGCCAGCAGCGTAGACTGGGACGTGGGGACCACTGAAGCTTTCTTT; CDR3aa: CASSVDWDVGTTEAFF
j_gene: TRBJ2-2; d_gene: -; abundance: few; v_gene: TRBV6-5; CDR3nt: TGTGCCAGCAGTTACAGCGTGGGGATTAGCACCGGGGAGCTGTTTTTT; CDR3aa: CASSYSVGISTGELFF
j_gene: TRBJ2-2; d_gene: -; abundance: few; v_gene: TRBV28; CDR3nt: TGTGCCGCTGGCGGGACAATGAACACCGGGGAGCTGTTTTTT; CDR3aa: CAAGGTMNTGELFF
j_gene: TRBJ2-7; d_gene: -; abundance: -; v_gene: TRBV6-1; CDR3nt: TGTGCCAGCAGTGTGGCCAGGGCGGATTACGAGCAGTACTTC; CDR3aa: CASSVARADYEQYF
j_gene: TRBJ1-2; d_gene: -; abundance: few; v_gene: TRBV30; CDR3nt: TGTGCCTGGAGTGTTTTCGGTCCCTATGGCTACACCTTC; CDR3aa: CAWSVFGPYGYTF
j_gene: TRBJ2-3; d_gene: -; abundance: -; v_gene: TRBV2; CDR3nt: TGTGCCAGCAGTCAGCCCGGCACAGATACGCAGTATTTT; CDR3aa: CASSQPGTDTQYF
j_gene: TRBJ2-7; d_gene: -; abundance: -; v_gene: TRBV7-2; CDR3nt: TGTGCCAGCAGCTTATTGTCCCGCTACGAGCAGTACTTC; CDR3aa: CASSLLSRYEQYF
j_gene: TRBJ2-1; d_gene: TRBD2; abundance: -; v_gene: TRBV5-1; CDR3nt: TGCGCCAGCAGCCTTAGCGGGAGGGTTAATGAGCAGTTCTTC; CDR3aa: CASSLSGRVNEQFF
j_gene: TRBJ1-5; d_gene: -; abundance: -; v_gene: TRBV7-8; CDR3nt: TGTGCCAGCAGCTTAGCGGATAGCAATCAGCCCCAGCATTTT; CDR3aa: CASSLADSNQPQHF
j_gene: TRBJ1-2; d_gene: TRBD1; abundance: -; v_gene: TRBV7-9; CDR3nt: TGTGCCAGCAGCTTTGGGACAGGGGGCTACGAGAACTATGGCTACACCTTC; CDR3aa: CASSFGTGGYENYGYTF
j_gene: TRBJ2-7; d_gene: -; abundance: -; v_gene: TRBV11-2; CDR3nt: TGTGCCAGCAGCTTTCCACAGTCCTACGAGCAGTACTTC; CDR3aa: CASSFPQSYEQYF
j_gene: TRBJ2-2; d_gene: TRBD2; abundance: -; v_gene: TRBV9; CDR3nt: TGTGCCAGCAGTTCAGGACTAGCGGAACTCACCGGGGAGCTGTTTTTT; CDR3aa: CASSSGLAELTGELFF
j_gene: TRBJ1-1; d_gene: TRBD1; abundance: -; v_gene: TRBV28; CDR3nt: TGTGCCAGCATCGAACAGGGGGCGCGAGTTGAAGCTTTCTTT; CDR3aa: CASIEQGARVEAFF
j_gene: TRBJ2-2; d_gene: -; abundance: -; v_gene: TRBV27; CDR3nt: TGTGCCAGCAGAAAATTAGCGGAGAGCAACACCGGGGAGCTGTTTTTT; CDR3aa: CASRKLAESNTGELFF
j_gene: TRBJ2-2; d_gene: TRBD2; abundance: -; v_gene: TRBV28; CDR3nt: TGTGCCAGCAGCCTAGCGGGAGGGTGGTTTGCGAACACCGGGGAGCTGTTTTTT; CDR3aa: CASSLAGGWFANTGELFF
j_gene: TRBJ2-1; d_gene: TRBD1; abundance: -; v_gene: TRBV27; CDR3nt: TGTGCAACCCGGGACAGAGACTACTATGAGCAGTTCTTC; CDR3aa: CATRDRDYYEQFF
j_gene: TRBJ2-7; d_gene: -; abundance: -; v_gene: TRBV5-1; CDR3nt: TGCGCCAGCAGCCATGGGTCAGGGGGGACCGACGTAGGCGAGCAGTACTTC; CDR3aa: CASSHGSGGTDVGEQYF
j_gene: TRBJ1-2; d_gene: -; abundance: few; v_gene: TRBV7-8; CDR3nt: TGTGCCAGCAGCCCGGTTGGAGACAGCTATGGCTACACCTTC; CDR3aa: CASSPVGDSYGYTF
j_gene: TRBJ2-2; d_gene: -; abundance: once; v_gene: TRBV10-3; CDR3nt: TGTGCCAGCCGTATGGAGGGAACCACCGGGGAGCTGTTTTTT; CDR3aa: CASRMEGTTGELFF